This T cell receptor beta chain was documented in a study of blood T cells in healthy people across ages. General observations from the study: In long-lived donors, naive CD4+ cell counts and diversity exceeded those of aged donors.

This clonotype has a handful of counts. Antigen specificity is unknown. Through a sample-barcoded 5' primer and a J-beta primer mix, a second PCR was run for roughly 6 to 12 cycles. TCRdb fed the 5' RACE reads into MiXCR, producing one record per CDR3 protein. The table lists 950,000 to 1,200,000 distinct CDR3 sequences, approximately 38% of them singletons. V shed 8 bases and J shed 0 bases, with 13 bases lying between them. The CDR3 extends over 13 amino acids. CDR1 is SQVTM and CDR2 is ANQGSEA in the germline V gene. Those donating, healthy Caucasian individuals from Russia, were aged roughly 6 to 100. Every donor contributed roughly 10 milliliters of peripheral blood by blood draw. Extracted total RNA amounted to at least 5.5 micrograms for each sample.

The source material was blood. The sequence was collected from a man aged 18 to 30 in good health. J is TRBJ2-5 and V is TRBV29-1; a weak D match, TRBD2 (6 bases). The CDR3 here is CSTRRGHQETQYF. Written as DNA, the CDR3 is TGCAGCACTCGGAGGGGTCACCAAGAGACCCAGTACTTC.